This is a list of T cell receptor beta chains from one sample in a study of identical twins. TCRdb reprocessed the 5' RACE reads via MiXCR and lists one record per CDR3 protein. Here the sample spans around 470,000 distinct CDR3 sequences, 13% to 15% being singletons. These records were also assigned to another study, of yellow fever vaccine responses in identical twins.

The sequenced sample consisted of CD4+ T cells sorted from blood. All receptors derive from a woman aged 18-29 years in good health. Each CDR3 is given with its conserved first and last residue. D genes are given only for firm matches. Clone size appears in some rows only: once, few, many, or a class for an expanded clone.

CDR3 protein	CDR3 DNA	clone size	J gene	D gene	V gene
CASSLWTAGNTIYF	TGCGCCAGCAGCTTATGGACAGCGGGAAACACCATATATTTT	-	TRBJ1-3	-	TRBV5-1
CASSNLGAWDTQYF	TGTGCCAGCAGTAATTTGGGGGCATGGGATACGCAGTATTTT	few	TRBJ2-3	-	TRBV27
CASSYQWGLAGQNEQFF	TGTGCCAGCAGCTACCAGTGGGGACTAGCGGGCCAGAATGAGCAGTTCTTC	-	TRBJ2-1	TRBD2	TRBV2
CASSNTETGTSSYEQYF	TGTGCCAGCAGCAACACCGAGACAGGGACAAGCTCCTACGAGCAGTACTTC	many	TRBJ2-7	TRBD1	TRBV6-2/TRBV6-3
CASSKARLVQETQYF	TGTGCCAGCAGTAAGGCTCGACTAGTCCAAGAGACCCAGTACTTC	-	TRBJ2-5	-	TRBV28
CASSLSGGSWEQYF	TGTGCCAGCAGCTTATCAGGCGGGAGTTGGGAGCAGTACTTC	-	TRBJ2-7	TRBD2	TRBV7-9
CASSPRLSSGNTIYF	TGTGCCAGCAGCCCAAGGTTGTCCTCTGGAAACACCATATATTTT	-	TRBJ1-3	-	TRBV3-1
CATSRDAAAFEQYF	TGTGCCACCAGCAGAGATGCGGCAGCGTTCGAGCAGTACTTC	once	TRBJ2-7	-	TRBV15
CASSSTRPGLAGETQYF	TGTGCCAGCAGCTCCACACGGCCGGGACTAGCGGGAGAGACCCAGTACTTC	-	TRBJ2-5	TRBD2	TRBV7-9
CASSRDTPAPNGYTF	TGCGCCAGCAGCCGGGACACCCCGGCGCCAAATGGCTACACCTTC	-	TRBJ1-2	-	TRBV5-1
CASSFAMPSTDTQYF	TGTGCCAGCAGTTTTGCTATGCCTAGCACAGATACGCAGTATTTT	few	TRBJ2-3	-	TRBV28
CASSSVGGIQETQYF	TGTGCCAGCAGCTCGGTTGGGGGGATTCAAGAGACCCAGTACTTC	-	TRBJ2-5	-	TRBV7-2
CASNQEVKAVSNQPQHF	TGCGCCAGCAACCAAGAAGTAAAGGCAGTTAGCAATCAGCCCCAGCATTTT	-	TRBJ1-5	-	TRBV4-3
CSARRGAGAYNEQFF	TGCAGTGCTCGCCGGGGGGCAGGGGCCTACAATGAGCAGTTCTTC	-	TRBJ2-1	-	TRBV20-1
CASGTRKNIQYF	TGTGCCAGCGGGACTCGAAAAAACATTCAGTACTTC	few	TRBJ2-4	-	TRBV2
CASSRLAFYNEQFF	TGTGCCAGCAGTCGACTAGCCTTTTACAATGAGCAGTTCTTC	-	TRBJ2-1	TRBD2	TRBV12-3/TRBV12-4
CASSPWFNYNEQFF	TGTGCCAGCTCACCATGGTTCAACTACAATGAGCAGTTCTTC	-	TRBJ2-1	-	TRBV18
CASSLAGGSEQFF	TGTGCCAGCAGCTTAGCCGGGGGATCTGAGCAGTTCTTC	few	TRBJ2-1	-	TRBV7-9
CASSYYRSSYEQYF	TGTGCCAGCAGTTACTACAGGAGCTCCTACGAGCAGTACTTC	once	TRBJ2-7	-	TRBV6-5
CSAAVLGPQYF	TGCAGTGCCGCAGTGTTGGGACCGCAGTACTTC	many	TRBJ2-7	-	TRBV20-1
CASSRTGDYNEQFF	TGTGCCAGCAGCCGGACAGGAGACTACAATGAGCAGTTCTTC	-	TRBJ2-1	TRBD1	TRBV7-3
CSARGAAGDQETQYF	TGCAGTGCTAGGGGAGCAGCGGGGGATCAAGAGACCCAGTACTTC	few	TRBJ2-5	TRBD2	TRBV20-1
CASSPVVAGTGELFF	TGTGCCAGCAGCCCCGTGGTAGCCGGGACCGGGGAGCTGTTTTTT	-	TRBJ2-2	-	TRBV12-3/TRBV12-4
CASTARSPGPNTGELFF	TGTGCCAGCACCGCTAGATCTCCGGGACCAAACACCGGGGAGCTGTTTTTT	many	TRBJ2-2	-	TRBV12-3/TRBV12-4
CASSLRTGRAFF	TGTGCCAGCAGTTTAAGGACAGGGAGAGCTTTCTTT	-	TRBJ1-1	TRBD1	TRBV28
CATSDEQGGQFF	TGTGCCACCAGTGACGAACAGGGAGGGCAGTTCTTC	few	TRBJ2-1	-	TRBV24-1
CASNSPRGGETQYF	TGTGCCAGCAATTCCCCGAGAGGGGGAGAGACCCAGTACTTC	-	TRBJ2-5	-	TRBV2
CASSPTGTLSYEQYF	TGTGCCAGCTCACCAACCGGGACTCTATCCTACGAGCAGTACTTC	-	TRBJ2-7	-	TRBV18
CASSPAEGVETQYF	TGTGCCAGTAGTCCTGCGGAGGGTGTAGAGACCCAGTACTTC	-	TRBJ2-5	-	TRBV19
CSAVKLAGEYEQYF	TGCAGTGCCGTTAAACTAGCGGGAGAATACGAGCAGTACTTC	few	TRBJ2-7	TRBD2	TRBV20-1
CASSPRGTGDSNQPQHF	TGTGCCAGCTCACCACGAGGAACAGGAGATAGCAATCAGCCCCAGCATTTT	-	TRBJ1-5	-	TRBV18
CSVHGTGGNTQYF	TGCAGCGTCCACGGGACAGGAGGAAATACGCAGTATTTT	few	TRBJ2-3	TRBD1	TRBV29-1
CAISESGSNSGANVLTF	TGTGCCATCAGTGAGTCGGGCAGCAACTCTGGGGCCAACGTCCTGACTTTC	-	TRBJ2-6	-	TRBV10-3
CATSGPTDTQYF	TGTGCCACCAGTGGGCCCACAGATACGCAGTATTTT	few	TRBJ2-3	-	TRBV24-1
CASSPRPTGGDYGYTF	TGTGCCAGCTCACCCAGGCCGACAGGGGGGGACTATGGCTACACCTTC	-	TRBJ1-2	TRBD1	TRBV18
CASSQDPSPDTQYF	TGTGCCAGCAGCCAAGATCCTAGTCCAGATACGCAGTATTTT	-	TRBJ2-3	-	TRBV3-1
CASSQRLAGAYEQYF	TGTGCCAGCAGCCAGAGACTAGCGGGAGCTTACGAGCAGTACTTC	few	TRBJ2-7	TRBD2	TRBV14
CASEGRSSYNEQFF	TGTGCCAGCGAGGGACGGAGCTCCTACAATGAGCAGTTCTTC	few	TRBJ2-1	-	TRBV28
CASSVGQKNQPQHF	TGTGCCAGCAGTGTCGGACAGAAAAATCAGCCCCAGCATTTT	few	TRBJ1-5	-	TRBV12-3/TRBV12-4
CASSGPPKETQYF	TGTGCCAGCAGTGGCCCTCCGAAAGAGACCCAGTACTTC	-	TRBJ2-5	-	TRBV6-4
CASRDPGAGTDTQYF	TGTGCCAGCAGAGACCCGGGAGCAGGCACAGATACGCAGTATTTT	-	TRBJ2-3	-	TRBV6-1
CATGRGREAFF	TGTGCCACGGGGAGAGGCAGAGAAGCTTTCTTT	few	TRBJ1-1	-	TRBV6-5
CAISPDRASSYEQYF	TGTGCCATCAGCCCGGACAGGGCGAGCTCCTACGAGCAGTACTTC	once	TRBJ2-7	TRBD1	TRBV10-3
CASSFAASGKYEQYF	TGTGCCAGCAGCTTTGCAGCTAGCGGGAAGTACGAGCAGTACTTC	few	TRBJ2-7	TRBD2	TRBV7-2
CASSLGAGIAGSSYEQYF	TGTGCCAGCAGCTTGGGCGCAGGGATAGCGGGGTCTTCCTACGAGCAGTACTTC	-	TRBJ2-7	TRBD2	TRBV11-1
CASSLDTWEGGRETQYF	TGTGCCAGCAGCTTAGATACGTGGGAGGGCGGGCGAGAGACCCAGTACTTC	-	TRBJ2-5	TRBD2	TRBV11-2